This TCR beta chain derives from a study of radiotherapy plus CTLA-4 blockade in lung cancer. Across the whole study: Objective responses were recorded in less than 20% of patients, with disease control recorded in 25% to 35%. Overall study results and limits: The best predictor of response was reported to be early blood T cell clone dynamics, with interferon-beta. Expansion in blood of tumor-derived TCR clones was seen after radiotherapy plus ipilimumab.

Germline lookup yields CDR1 SNHLY and CDR2 FYNNEI. The length of the CDR3 is 13 residues. V lost 7 bases and J lost 8, with 14 bases in between. Focal radiation was given together with CTLA-4 blockade (ipilimumab) to patients with chemo-refractory metastatic non-small-cell lung cancer. This clone was counted only a few times. Its antigen is still unknown. The protocol was immunoSEQ multiplex PCR, while the TCRdb copy is restricted to in-frame clones and leaves out a portion. This table has some 37,000 clones, 72% appearing once. Sequencing was performed on peripheral blood, taken from a patient treated with radiotherapy plus ipilimumab. The TCR sequence derives from a human donor with non-small cell lung cancer who had stable disease on radiotherapy plus ipilimumab. The chain joins TRBV2 to TRBJ1-4; no definite D call. CDR3 nucleotides: TGTGCCAGCACGGGAGGGAAGCGCGAAAAACTGTTTTTT. Translation: CASTGGKREKLFF.